This T cell receptor (beta chain) was recorded in a study of cytomegalovirus exposure and HLA in healthy donors. In the study overall: Inside one of the first data releases sat some 85 million unique TCRs taken from HLA-typed donors. Out of 350 to 400 genotyped donors, roughly 83% belonged to the Caucasian-associated ancestry cluster.

This clone was found once. The PCR used 60 Vbeta and 13 Jbeta primers. Profiling relied on immunoSEQ multiplex PCR, and the TCRdb table lists in-frame clones only, not all of them. The sample consists of around 150,000 clones, approximately 85% of them appearing once. The CDR3 covers 16 residues. Germline values: CDR1 PRHDT, CDR2 FYEKMQ (reference sequence). V was cut by 5 bases and J by 4 bases, with 20 bases left in between. Sequences were obtained from PBMCs. The receptor was derived from a man between 45 and 60 years old in good health and CMV-seropositive. This chain uses TRBV13 with TRBJ2-5, with a possible D match to TRBD1 (6 bases). The CDR3 DNA reads as TGTGCCAGCAGCCCTCGCAACAGGGAAGGGGGAGAGACCCAGTACTTC. This codes for CASSPRNREGGETQYF. Using reference TRBV13 and TRBJ2-5 for the parts outside the CDR3, the full variable domain is AAGVIQSPRHLIKEKRETATLKCYPIPRHDTVYWYQQGPGQDPQFLISFYEKMQSDKGSIPDRFSAQQFSDYHSELNMSSLELGDSALYFCASSPRNREGGETQYFGPGTRLLVL.